A single sample is the source of the 7 T cell receptor beta chains below, sequenced in a study of blood T cell repertoires in COVID-19. Sequencing used immunoSEQ multiplex PCR; TCRdb keeps in-frame clones, though not all of them. The sample gives some 490,000 clones, 75% to 90% of which show up once; 3% to 4% is in the top ten. Sample: peripheral blood. Every receptor here comes from a human donor in a cohort sampled during active COVID-19.

J is TRBJ2-7 and V is TRBV10-3, with D unclear. Germline V gene data show CDR1 as ENHRY and CDR2 as SYGVKD. The CDR3 sequence is 12 residues long. The V gene lost 5 bases and the J gene lost 7 bases, with 12 bases spanning the gap. The CDR3 region has the DNA TGTGCCATCAGTTCACAGCTACGAGAGCAGTACTTC. Residues: CAISSQLREQYF.

This clone was observed once. J is TRBJ2-1 and V is TRBV7-8; 9 nucleotides match TRBD2. Unmatched junction bases numbered 8, after V lost 3 bases and J lost 8 bases. This CDR3 is built from 15 residues. Germline V gives CDR1 SGHVS, CDR2 FQNEAQ. The CDR3 is CASSLGLAGKDEQFF. The DNA for the CDR3 is TGTGCCAGCAGCTTGGGGCTAGCGGGAAAGGATGAGCAGTTCTTC.

In this sample, this clone turned up many times. The chain has TRBV2 and TRBJ1-6; a weak D match, TRBD1 (6 bases). Germline lookup yields CDR1 SNHLY and CDR2 FYNNEI. Trimming cost V 3 bases and J 16 bases, with 10 bases left between them. The CDR3 is 11 amino acids. The CDR3 loop is CASSEGRGLHF. The CDR3 DNA sequence: TGTGCCAGCAGTGAGGGGAGGGGGCTCCACTTT.

This sequence joins TRBV6-5 and TRBJ1-2; TRBD1 might be the D (6 bases). The V gene's germline CDR1 is MNHEY and CDR2 SVGAGI. The CDR3 consists of 16 residues. Trimming stripped 3 bases from V and 5 bases from J, with 19 bases between. The CDR3 reads CASSYNLAGARYGYTF. The CDR3 nucleotides are TGTGCCAGCAGTTATAATTTGGCAGGGGCTCGGTATGGCTACACCTTC.

The rearrangement uses TRBV13 and TRBJ2-7; 8 bases agree with TRBD1. CDR1 is PRHDT, CDR2 FYEKMQ, per germline (reference sequence). Trimming took 5 bases from V and 5 from J; bases not matched to a gene: 8. The length of the CDR3 is 14 residues. The CDR3: CASSPQQGEHEQYF. The CDR3 bases are TGTGCCAGCAGCCCTCAACAGGGGGAGCACGAGCAGTACTTC.

As concerns this clone: One end of the junction is discordant with germline, which a read error may explain. The rearrangement uses TRBV27 and TRBJ1-2; weak D call: TRBD1 (6 bases). The CDR3 is 14 residues long. CDR1 is MNHEY and CDR2 is SMNVEV in the germline V gene (reference sequence). For the CDR3, the DNA is TGTGCCAGCAGTTGGACAGTCAACAACTATGACTACACCTTC. Its translation: CASSWTVNNYDYTF.

The rearrangement links TRBV14 to TRBJ2-3; 14 nucleotides line up with TRBD2. Per germline, CDR1 SGHDN and CDR2 FVKESK. The V segment lost 1 base and the J segment 5 bases; nucleotides outside the gene matches: 5. The CDR3 spans 17 residues. This chain's CDR3 is CASSQGWTSGRLDTQYF. CDR3 DNA: TGTGCCAGCAGCCAAGGATGGACTAGCGGGAGGCTAGATACGCAGTATTTT. The whole variable domain, remainder taken from reference TRBV14 and TRBJ2-3, is EAGVTQFPSHSVIEKGQTVTLRCDPISGHDNLYWYRRVMGKEIKFLLHFVKESKQDESGMPNNRFLAERTGGTYSTLKVQPAELEDSGVYFCASSQGWTSGRLDTQYFGPGTRLTVL.